This is a list of T cell receptor beta chains from one sample in a study of cytomegalovirus exposure and HLA in healthy donors. Libraries were prepared by immunoSEQ multiplex PCR; TCRdb keeps only in-frame clonotypes and omits some of them. The sample contains some 240,000 clones, around 87% of which appear only once. The sample taken for sequencing was PBMCs. All receptors come from a woman aged 18 to 35 in good health and CMV-seropositive. The CDR3 runs from the conserved cysteine through the conserved F or W.

J gene | V gene | CDR3 protein
TRBJ2-3 | TRBV5-1 | CASSLVSGGSTDTQYF
TRBJ2-4 | TRBV27 | CASSFHSKNIQYF
TRBJ2-5 | TRBV5-1 | CASSGQGARRETQYF
TRBJ1-3 | TRBV28 | CASSPGTGPVMGTIYF
TRBJ2-3 | TRBV15 | CATSLTDGSGSDTQYF
TRBJ1-2 | TRBV7-8 | CASSLSDSYGYTF
TRBJ2-7 | TRBV13 | CASSGRGRLYEQYF
TRBJ2-6 | TRBV19 | CASRGGAGANVLTF
TRBJ1-5 | TRBV6-5 | CASSPRRNQPQHF
TRBJ2-3 | TRBV10-3 | CATYPLAGEREDTQYF
TRBJ2-3 | TRBV5-1 | CASRFNGQGSTDTQYF
TRBJ1-2 | TRBV28 | CASSGGGPIYGYTF
TRBJ1-3 | TRBV27 | CASSPWTGIGNTIYF
TRBJ1-1 | TRBV6-4 | CASSDSIRGRTEAFF
TRBJ2-6 | TRBV4-1 | CASSQGTASGANVLTF
TRBJ1-3 | TRBV28 | CASPDSGNTIYF